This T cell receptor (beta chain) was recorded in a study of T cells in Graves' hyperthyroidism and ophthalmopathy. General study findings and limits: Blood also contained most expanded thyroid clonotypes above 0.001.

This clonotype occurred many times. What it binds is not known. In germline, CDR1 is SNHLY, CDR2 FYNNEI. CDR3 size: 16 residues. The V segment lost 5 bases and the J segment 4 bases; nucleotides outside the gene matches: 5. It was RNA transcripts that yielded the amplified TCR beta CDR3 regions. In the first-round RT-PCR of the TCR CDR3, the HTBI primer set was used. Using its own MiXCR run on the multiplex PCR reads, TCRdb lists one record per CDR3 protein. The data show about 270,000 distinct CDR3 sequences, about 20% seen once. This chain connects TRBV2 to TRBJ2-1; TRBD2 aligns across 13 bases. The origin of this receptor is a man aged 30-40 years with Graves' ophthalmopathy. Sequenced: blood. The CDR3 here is CASSLGTSGIYNEQFF. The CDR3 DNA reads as TGTGCCAGCAGTCTCGGGACTAGCGGGATATACAATGAGCAGTTCTTC.